These T cell receptor beta chains were read from a single sample in a study of early T cells in non-severe SARS-CoV-2 infection. TCRdb re-called the 5' RACE reads with MiXCR, one entry per CDR3 protein. The data contain some 48,000 distinct CDR3 sequences, over 7.5% of them seen just once; the ten biggest clones take up about 8.5%. Sequenced input: whole blood. The receptors here all came from an adult who was a healthcare worker with PCR-confirmed SARS-CoV-2 infection or an uninfected control (not recorded which). Each CDR3 is given without its conserved first and last residue.

v_gene | CDR3aa
TRBV6-5 | ASSAPDLYNEQF
TRBV6-5 | ATKADRGQSLEQY
TRBV29-1 | SVRLPGDEQF
TRBV2 | ASSEGANYGYT
TRBV10-3 | AISEEVPGTNLGEQY
TRBV4-1 | ASSTRDSQETQY
TRBV20-1 | SAGDRGGYT
TRBV12-3/TRBV12-4 | ASSLAIAGQETQY
TRBV7-6 | ASSLAPGLAGPDTQY
TRBV25-1 | ASKGQGNNNEQF
TRBV3-1 | ASSQVGEQY
TRBV28 | ASNLAPDTQY
TRBV29-1 | SIGQDNTEAF
TRBV7-2 | ASRGGGLEQY
TRBV3-1 | ASSEIVGEQLF
TRBV7-2 | ASSLASGGSQETQY
TRBV5-4 | ASSLTGGETDTQY
TRBV7-3 | ASRPPGQVFNEKLF
TRBV11-2 | ASGFHMNPDTQY
TRBV6-2/TRBV6-3 | ASSKDRVRSRQPQH
TRBV29-1 | THSRNYNEQF
TRBV25-1 | ASGNGVYEQY
TRBV24-1 | ATSATDGSSYNEQF
TRBV4-1 | ASSQEERPGETQY
TRBV5-1 | ASSLATDYNSPLH
TRBV6-1 | ATPRGSGRALRTDTQY
TRBV7-3 | ASSLLLAGAGANEQF
TRBV19 | ASRSGPQPQH
TRBV29-1 | SVEEEGTYEQY
TRBV25-1 | ASSEPARSDTEAF
TRBV28 | ASRSVNQPQH
TRBV7-6 | ASSLVVGSPLH